This TCR beta chain was identified in a study of cytomegalovirus exposure and HLA in healthy donors. Produced via immunoSEQ multiplex PCR; TCRdb's table is partial and in-frame only. Among 200,000 to 250,000 clones listed, 88% were seen once. The V segment lost 4 bases and the J segment 7 bases; nucleotides outside the gene matches: 1. The CDR3 is 15 residues long. Looked up from germline, CDR1 is SGHAT and CDR2 is FQNNGV. This sequence joins TRBV11-2 and TRBJ2-1; the match to TRBD2 covers 16 bases. The receptor was derived from a young woman in good health and CMV-seronegative. Material for sequencing was PBMCs. For the CDR3, the DNA is TGTGCCAGCAGCTGGGGACTAGCGGGAGGGAATGAGCAGTTCTTC. This sequence encodes CASSWGLAGGNEQFF. Complete variable domain (other parts from reference TRBV11-2 and TRBJ2-1): EAGVAQSPRYKIIEKRQSVAFWCNPISGHATLYWYQQILGQGPKLLIQFQNNGVVDDSQLPKDRFSAERLKGVDSTLKIQPAKLEDSAVYLCASSWGLAGGNEQFFGPGTRLTVL.